What follows are 13 T cell receptor beta chains derived from one specimen sequenced in a study of blood T cell repertoires in COVID-19. TCRdb keeps only in-frame clones here, not all; method: immunoSEQ multiplex PCR. The sample consists of about 330,000 clones, over 70% of them appearing once. Material for sequencing was PBMCs or T cells enriched from blood (not recorded which). The receptors derive from a man younger than 40 who had recovered from COVID-19.

The chain has TRBV11-1 and TRBJ2-7; 12 bases match TRBD1. The CDR3 sequence is 16 residues long. The germline V gene has CDR1 SGHAT and CDR2 FQDESV (reference sequence). The V and J ends lost 10 bases and 4 bases, in that order; junction bases with no gene match: 14. DNA of the CDR3: TGTGCCAAGCAAGGGGGACAGGGGGCATGGAGGTACGAGCAGTACTTC. This encodes CAKQGGQGAWRYEQYF.

The chain recombines TRBV5-3 with TRBJ2-5; no reliable D call. TRBV5-3 is sorted into the ORF group, with uncertain function. The CDR3 consists of 14 residues. V shed 5 bases and J shed 5 bases, with 16 bases lying between them. CDR3 DNA sequence: TGTGCCAGAAGGCTGACCAGCGAGCCTGAGACCCAGTACTTC. This codes for CARRLTSEPETQYF.

A word on this clone: This CDR3 is also generated by other DNA sequences in the sample. The genes are TRBV3-1 (or the pseudogene TRBV3-2) and TRBJ2-1, with a possible D match to TRBD2 (5 bases). Germline loops: CDR1 LGHDT, CDR2 YNNKEL (reference sequence). The CDR3 is 14 amino acids. Trimming cost V 1 base and J 3 bases, with 7 bases left between them. CDR3 region: CASSQGRGYNEQFF. The DNA of the CDR3 is TGTGCCAGCAGCCAAGGACGGGGCTACAATGAGCAGTTCTTC.

This sequence joins TRBV7-9 and TRBJ2-2, with 9 bases that match TRBD1. CDR1 and CDR2 (germline): SEHNR, FQNEAQ (reference sequence). The V segment lost 5 bases and the J segment 7 bases; nucleotides outside the gene matches: 17. The CDR3 contains 18 residues. CDR3 amino acids: CASSQQEPGQGDGGELFF. CDR3 DNA sequence: TGTGCCAGCAGCCAACAGGAGCCGGGACAGGGAGACGGCGGGGAGCTGTTTTTT.

The V and J genes are TRBV20-1 and TRBJ2-5; D not certain. Trimming took 6 bases from V and 5 from J, leaving 7 bases between them. The CDR3 totals 10 residues. Germline lookup yields CDR1 DFQATT and CDR2 SNEGSKA (reference sequence). The CDR3 here is CSAYSETQYF. CDR3 coding DNA: TGCAGTGCCTATTCGGAGACCCAGTACTTC.

The chain combines TRBV27 with TRBJ2-1, with D maybe TRBD2 (7 bases). The V gene's germline CDR1 is MNHEY and CDR2 SMNVEV (reference sequence). Trimming cost V 0 bases and J 5 bases, with 14 bases left between them. CDR3 length: 16 amino acids. The CDR3 coding sequence is TGTGCCAGCAGTTTATCGTACGGGGGGCTTCACAATGAGCAGTTCTTC. It is translated as CASSLSYGGLHNEQFF.

The chain links TRBV18 to TRBJ1-6; TRBD1 aligns across 9 bases. The length of the CDR3 is 16 residues. J was trimmed by 7 bases and V by 4 bases; bases with no gene match: 8. In germline, CDR1 is KGHSH, CDR2 LQKENI. The DNA of the CDR3 is TGTGCCAGCTCACTCGCCGGGACAGGGCTGAATTCACCCCTCCACTTT. This sequence encodes CASSLAGTGLNSPLHF.

CDR3 sequence reads: CAWSFSDYEQYF. The CDR3 DNA sequence: TGTGCCTGGAGTTTTAGTGACTACGAGCAGTACTTC. This chain joins TRBV30 and TRBJ2-7, with D unclear. CDR1 is GTSNPN and CDR2 is SVGIG in the germline V gene (reference sequence). The CDR3 sequence is 12 residues long. The germline V and J ends were trimmed by 2 bases and 3 bases, with 8 bases remaining between them. Combining the CDR3 with reference TRBV30 and TRBJ2-7 gives the whole variable domain SQTIHQWPATLVQPVGSPLSLECTVEGTSNPNLYWYRQAAGRGLQLLFYSVGIGQISSEVPQNLSASRPQDRQFILSSKKLLLSDSGFYLCAWSFSDYEQYFGPGTRLTVT.

The chain uses TRBV5-4 and TRBJ2-3, with 12 positions matching TRBD2. Germline loops: CDR1 SGHNT, CDR2 YYREEE (reference sequence). The CDR3 has 14 residues. The ends lost 3 bases at V and 15 bases at J; junction bases unmatched: 11. The CDR3 DNA sequence: TGTGCCAGCAGCTCCCCTACTAGCGGGGGGAGCTCTTATTTT. The encoded protein is CASSSPTSGGSSYF.

The gene calls are TRBV6-1 and TRBJ2-1; 12 positions agree with TRBD2. The J segment lost 2 bases and the V segment lost 3 bases, leaving 2 bases of the junction unmatched. CDR1 and CDR2 (germline): MNHNS, SASEGT. The length of the CDR3 is 16 residues. The CDR3 nucleotides read TGTGCCAGCAGTGACCCTAGCGGGGGGGCCTACAATGAGCAGTTCTTC. Its protein product is CASSDPSGGAYNEQFF.

CDR3 in amino acids: CASSLSWQMNTEAFF. DNA of the CDR3: TGTGCCAGCAGCTTATCGTGGCAAATGAACACTGAAGCTTTCTTT. The V and J genes are TRBV7-6 and TRBJ1-1; D gene unclear. CDR3 length: 15 amino acids. Trimming took off 2 bases at V and 0 bases at J, with 10 bases between the two ends. The germline CDR1 and CDR2 sequences are SGHVS and FNYEAQ.

The chain combines TRBV28 with TRBJ2-2, with a weak D call TRBD2 (5 bases). In germline, CDR1 is MDHEN, CDR2 SYDVKM. Trimming shortened V by 7 bases and J by 7 bases, and 10 bases separated the two germline ends. This CDR3 has 12 amino acids. In nucleotides, the CDR3 is TGTGCCAGCACCAATCGGGGCGGGGAGCTGTTTTTT. Translation: CASTNRGGELFF. Using reference TRBV28 and TRBJ2-2 for the parts outside the CDR3, the full variable domain is DVKVTQSSRYLVKRTGEKVFLECVQDMDHENMFWYRQDPGLGLRLIYFSYDVKMKEKGDIPEGYSVSREKKERFSLILESASTNQTSMYLCASTNRGGELFFGEGSRLTVL.

The chain is built from TRBV5-5 and TRBJ1-2; maybe TRBD1 (5 bases). V gave up 1 base and J gave up 8 bases, with 9 bases separating them. Germline assignment: CDR1 SGHKS and CDR2 YYEKEE (reference sequence). CDR3 length: 12 residues. In DNA, the CDR3 is TGTGCCAGCAGCTTGAATCAGGGAGGCTACACCTTC. It translates to CASSLNQGGYTF.